This T cell receptor beta chain stems from a study of shared clonotypes between healthy human individuals. Genomic DNA belonging to each subset was distributed in equal measure over several immunoSEQ plates. TCRdb's table, derived via immunoSEQ multiplex PCR, lists solely in-frame clones and lacks some. This sample carries 2 million to 2.5 million clones, 85% to 95% of them seen once, and the ten largest clones take approximately 0.41%. Remarks on this clone: What it recognizes is unknown.

Among the donors, all were Caucasian adults who lived in Nashville, Tennessee. Researchers partitioned CD4+ cells into CD45RA+ naive and CD45RA-negative memory subsets. Study-wide points: Larger richness was generally estimated for naive than memory subsets.

The germline CDR1 and CDR2 sequences are ENHRY and SYGVKD. V gave up 4 bases and J gave up 7 bases; unmatched junction bases: 10. The length of the CDR3 is 17 residues. The sample was naive CD4+ T cells from PBMCs. Indicated subset: CD45RA+ positively selected. This sequence was found in a man aged 18 to 30 in good health. Some clones in this sample may be carry-over from other donors' samples. The chain uses TRBV10-3 and TRBJ2-1; 13 bases fit TRBD2. The CDR3 loop reads CAISAMVETSGRNEQFF. Written as DNA, the CDR3 is TGTGCCATCAGTGCGATGGTGGAGACTAGCGGGAGGAATGAGCAGTTCTTC.